This TCR beta chain was documented in a study of shared clonotypes between healthy human individuals. The V and J ends lost 4 bases and 5 bases respectively, with 14 bases between them. Germline CDR1 GTSNPN, CDR2 SVGIG (reference sequence). The CDR3 consists of 13 residues. TCRdb keeps only in-frame clones here, not all; method: immunoSEQ multiplex PCR. The table includes 2 million to 2.5 million clones, just under 95% detected once. The rearrangement links TRBV30 to TRBJ2-5; maybe TRBD2 (6 bases). The specimen was naive CD4+ T cells from PBMCs. Subset reported: CD45RA+ positively selected. The sequence derives from a man younger than 30 in good health. Some clones in this sample may be carry-over from other donors' samples. The CDR3, as DNA: TGTGCCTGGATTCCCTCCGGAGGGGAGACCCAGTACTTC. Translated, it gives CAWIPSGGETQYF.